These 13 T cell receptor beta chains came from one sample sequenced in a study of blood T cell repertoires in COVID-19. Produced via immunoSEQ multiplex PCR; TCRdb's table is partial and in-frame only. The data hold 150,000 to 200,000 clones, with about 92% observed a single time. Sequences were obtained from peripheral blood. The receptors shown here come from a man aged 25 to 40 with COVID-19, enrolled during active disease.

A remark on this clone: The same CDR3 also results from other DNA sequences found in this sample. The chain joins TRBV14 to TRBJ2-5; tentatively, D is TRBD1 (5 bases). Deletions cut 0 bases from V and 5 bases from J, with 10 bases between. The CDR3 is 14 residues long. Germline V gene lookup returns CDR1 SGHDN and CDR2 FVKESK. The CDR3 DNA is TGTGCCAGCAGCCAAGACGCAGGGCGGGAGACCCAGTACTTC. Its protein product is CASSQDAGRETQYF.

The chain combines TRBV2 with TRBJ1-2; 7 positions agree with TRBD1. The CDR3 consists of 15 residues. V was pared by 6 bases and J by 0 bases, with 7 bases of the junction left unmatched. Germline V gene sequence: CDR1 SNHLY, CDR2 FYNNEI. This CDR3 is CASREQGYANYGYTF. CDR3 coding DNA: TGTGCCAGCAGGGAACAGGGGTACGCTAACTATGGCTACACCTTC.

This chain joins TRBV7-2 and TRBJ1-3, with no clear D. Trimming left V 0 bases short and J 4 bases short, with 10 bases between. CDR1 SGHTA and CDR2 FQGNSA come from the germline V gene. The CDR3 loop spans 15 amino acids. CDR3 in amino acids: CASSLAGMGGNTIYF. Here the CDR3 DNA reads TGTGCCAGCAGCTTAGCCGGGATGGGGGGAAACACCATATATTTT.

The chain links TRBV18 to TRBJ2-7; D call uncertain. The CDR3 totals 13 residues. Germline V gene sequence: CDR1 KGHSH, CDR2 LQKENI. Trimming took 3 bases from V and 6 from J, leaving 12 bases between them. CDR3 region: CASSPTPAAEQYF. The CDR3 DNA sequence: TGTGCCAGCTCACCGACACCGGCCGCCGAGCAGTACTTC.

The chain has TRBV7-3 and TRBJ2-2; the match to TRBD2 covers 9 bases. The germline gives CDR1 SGHTA, CDR2 FQGTGA. The CDR3 is made up of 14 amino acids. The trim removed 6 bases at V and 10 bases at J, leaving 9 bases unmatched. CDR3 amino acids: CASSFGVAGVELFF. CDR3 in DNA: TGTGCCAGCAGTTTTGGGGTAGCGGGAGTGGAGCTGTTTTTT. Filled out from reference TRBV7-3 and TRBJ2-2, the complete variable domain reads GAGVSQTPSNKVTEKGKYVELRCDPISGHTALYWYRQSLGQGPEFLIYFQGTGAADDSGLPNDRFFAVRPEGSVSTLKIQRTERGDSAVYLCASSFGVAGVELFFGEGSRLTVL.

The chain carries TRBV9 and TRBJ1-2, with D perhaps matching TRBD1 (5 bases). CDR3 size: 15 residues. Germline values: CDR1 SGDLS, CDR2 YYNGEE. V shed 0 bases and J shed 4 bases, with 13 bases lying between them. The CDR3 region is CASSVGSSQGYGYTF. The CDR3 nucleotides are TGTGCCAGCAGCGTAGGCTCCTCGCAGGGCTATGGCTACACCTTC.

This rearrangement joins TRBV10-3 to TRBJ1-2; a weak D match, TRBD1 (5 bases). This CDR3 is built from 16 residues. CDR1 is ENHRY and CDR2 is SYGVKD in the germline V gene. The V and J ends lost 3 bases and 8 bases respectively, with 22 bases between them. CDR3 protein: CAISEIYGGTAIGYTF. As DNA, the CDR3 is TGTGCCATCAGTGAAATATATGGAGGGACCGCTATCGGCTACACCTTC.

The V call is TRBV20-1, the J call TRBJ2-7; a possible D gene is TRBD1 (5 bases). Trimming stripped 7 bases from V and 2 bases from J, with 9 bases between. This CDR3 is 11 amino acids long. Germline V gene lookup returns CDR1 DFQATT and CDR2 SNEGSKA (reference sequence). The DNA for the CDR3 is TGCAGTGTGGGCAGGGCCTACGAGCAGTACTTC. Its protein is CSVGRAYEQYF.

The chain carries TRBV12-5 and TRBJ2-1, with TRBD1 matching 9 bases. V lost 4 bases and J lost 8; bases outside the gene matches: 9. The CDR3 sequence is 15 residues long. Germline CDR1 and CDR2: LGHNT and FRNRAP. This chain's CDR3 is CASGSRDRVYYEQFF. CDR3 in DNA: TGTGCTAGTGGTTCCCGGGACAGGGTTTACTATGAGCAGTTCTTC.

This chain uses TRBV19 with TRBJ1-2; D is unresolved. The CDR3 covers 14 residues. Looked up from germline, CDR1 is LNHDA and CDR2 is SQIVND (reference sequence). With 3 bases removed from V and 6 bases from J, the gap between germline ends came to 14 bases. The CDR3 is CASSMAGLYHGYTF. The CDR3 nucleotides are TGTGCCAGTAGTATGGCCGGACTGTATCATGGCTACACCTTC. The full variable domain, in which reference TRBV19 and TRBJ1-2 provide the parts outside the CDR3, is DGGITQSPKYLFRKEGQNVTLSCEQNLNHDAMYWYRQDPGQGLRLIYYSQIVNDFQKGDIAEGYSVSREKKESFPLTVTSAQKNPTAFYLCASSMAGLYHGYTFGSGTRLTVV.

The chain uses TRBV5-5 and TRBJ1-3, with D tentatively TRBD1 (5 bases). V gave up 1 base and J gave up 3 bases, with 8 bases separating them. The V gene's germline CDR1 is SGHKS and CDR2 YYEKEE (reference sequence). This CDR3 is built from 14 residues. The CDR3, as DNA: TGTGCCAGCAGCTTGCGGGGGGATGGAAACACCATATATTTT. Encoded protein: CASSLRGDGNTIYF.

About this clone: This CDR3 is also generated by other DNA sequences in the sample. This chain connects TRBV28 to TRBJ1-2, with TRBD1 identical over 8 bases. The V gene's germline CDR1 is MDHEN and CDR2 SYDVKM. The CDR3 runs 13 residues. Trimming took 4 bases from V and 6 from J; bases not matched to a gene: 4. CDR3 residues: CASSSGQGNGYTF. The DNA for the CDR3 is TGTGCCAGCAGTTCCGGACAGGGAAATGGCTACACCTTC.

The chain has TRBV7-8 and TRBJ1-1, with unresolved D. The CDR3 runs to 15 residues. Germline CDR1 SGHVS, CDR2 FQNEAQ. V was clipped by 1 base and J by 1 base, with 10 bases between them. The CDR3 DNA reads as TGTGCCAGCAGCTTAGTCTTTGGAGCGAACACTGAAGCTTTCTTT. Amino acid sequence: CASSLVFGANTEAFF.